This T cell receptor (beta chain) was sequenced for a study of T cell responses to AZD1222 COVID-19 vaccine. Whole-study findings and limits: Nearly half of unique spike-specific TCRs reportedly avoided B.1.351 and B.1.1.7 mutated regions. Among vaccine-associated CD4 TCRs, coverage spanned spike, with dominance at 160-218 and 743-854. After the peak T cell response, and only then, were repertoires sampled. Females made up more of the donors, who were largely white British, and clonal diversity may have come out too low.

Worth noting for this clone: Antigen specificity is unknown.

Only in-frame clones appear in the TCRdb table, and some are missing; sequencing was by immunoSEQ multiplex PCR. Of 90,000 to 120,000 clones listed, 70% to 90% are singletons. Sequences were derived from peripheral blood, sampled 28 days after the second AZD1222 dose. This TCR was recovered from an adult who received the AZD1222 COVID-19 vaccine.

CDR3 DNA sequence: TGCGCCAGCAGCCATAACAGAGATATGAACACTGAAGCTTTCTTT. Its translation: CASSHNRDMNTEAFF. The chain combines TRBV5-1 with TRBJ1-1, with D unclear. Trimming pared 4 bases from V and 0 bases from J, leaving 13 bases between. CDR1 is SGHRS and CDR2 is YFSETQ in the germline V gene. There are 15 residues in the CDR3.